The 24 T cell receptor beta chains below were found in one sample sequenced in a study of human T cells and chemical hapten exposure. Time point meaning: patch test 3, about 24 weeks after DPC sensitization. Treatment noted: therapeutic diphenylcyclopropenone sensitization with weekly scalp DPC. TCRdb re-analysed the RACE reads in MiXCR, keeping a single row per CDR3 protein. Among 85,000 to 100,000 distinct CDR3 sequences listed, 25% to 35% were seen once. The sample consisted of whole blood, taken in connection with sensitization to the hapten diphenylcyclopropenone (DPC). The source is a middle-aged man with alopecia areata. Some clones in this sample may be carry-over from other donors' samples.

The DNA of the CDR3 is TGTGCCAGCAGTCCGCGGGGGGAGGGCTTCAATGAGCAGTTCTTC. Translated, it gives CASSPRGEGFNEQFF. The chain has TRBV12-3 or TRBV12-4 and TRBJ2-1; 8 bases align to TRBD2. Trimming took 5 bases from V and 6 from J; bases not matched to a gene: 9. The CDR3 sequence is 15 residues long.

This clonotype has more than one count but fewer than ten. The chain has TRBV20-1 and TRBJ2-1; 9 bases agree with TRBD2. Germline CDR1 is DFQATT and CDR2 is SNEGSKA (reference sequence). V was pared by 0 bases and J by 0 bases, with 6 bases of the junction left unmatched. This CDR3 contains 17 residues. The CDR3 region is CSARDTQREASYNEQFF. DNA for the CDR3: TGCAGTGCTAGAGATACTCAGCGGGAGGCCTCCTACAATGAGCAGTTCTTC.

This chain joins TRBV18 and TRBJ2-1; TRBD2 agrees at 9 bases. V lost 3 bases to trimming and J lost 4 bases; unmatched junction nucleotides: 13. Germline V gives CDR1 KGHSH, CDR2 LQKENI. The CDR3 spans 18 residues. The CDR3 DNA sequence: TGTGCCAGCTCACCGCTTGACAGCGGGGGGCCCGGGTACAATGAGCAGTTCTTC. Protein product: CASSPLDSGGPGYNEQFF.

This clonotype was seen a handful of times. The chain carries TRBV7-9 and TRBJ1-1, with a tentative D call TRBD1 (5 bases). V dropped 3 bases and J dropped 6 bases, with 11 bases sitting between them. The germline V gene encodes CDR1 SEHNR and CDR2 FQNEAQ (reference sequence). This CDR3 is 13 amino acids long. CDR3 nucleotides: TGTGCCAGCAGCTTGGGGCAAGTCTCTGAAGCTTTCTTT. Amino acids: CASSLGQVSEAFF.

This clonotype was counted once. The rearrangement links TRBV6-5 to TRBJ1-1; D unclear. Germline V gene lookup returns CDR1 MNHEY and CDR2 SVGAGI. This CDR3 is built from 15 residues. V lost 6 bases and J 2 bases, leaving 16 bases between the germline ends. The CDR3 loop is CASSPGIGCNTEAFF. As DNA, the CDR3 is TGTGCCAGCAGCCCGGGGATCGGTTGTAACACTGAAGCTTTCTTT.

The gene calls are TRBV12-3 or TRBV12-4 and TRBJ2-2; TRBD1 might be the D (5 bases). The germline V and J ends were trimmed by 3 bases and 0 bases, with 8 bases remaining between them. The CDR3 contains 15 residues. For the CDR3, the DNA is TGTGCCAGCAGTTTGCAGGGTTCGAACACCGGGGAGCTGTTTTTT. Protein product: CASSLQGSNTGELFF.

This clonotype showed up just a few times. This sequence joins TRBV6-5 and TRBJ2-5; D gene uncertain. V lost 5 bases, J lost 4 bases, and 11 bases lay in between. The CDR3 has 13 amino acids. Looked up from germline, CDR1 is MNHEY and CDR2 is SVGAGI. This chain's CDR3 is CASSPSLIETQYF. Here the CDR3 DNA reads TGTGCCAGCAGTCCCTCATTGATAGAGACCCAGTACTTC.

There are a few counts of this clonotype. The genes are TRBV20-1 and TRBJ2-3; D unclear. This CDR3 spans 15 amino acids. V gave up 3 bases and J gave up 2 bases, with 15 bases separating them. CDR1 is DFQATT, CDR2 SNEGSKA, per germline (reference sequence). The CDR3 sequence is CSARATRQPTDTQYF. The CDR3 region has the DNA TGCAGTGCTAGGGCGACGAGGCAACCCACAGATACGCAGTATTTT.

This clonotype appeared many times. The chain is built from TRBV6-2 or TRBV6-3 and TRBJ1-1; D not resolved. The V and J ends lost 6 bases and 10 bases respectively, with 18 bases between them. The germline V gene encodes CDR1 MNHEY and CDR2 SVGEGT. The CDR3 runs 13 residues. CDR3 sequence: CASSPINRGGAFF. The CDR3 DNA reads TGTGCCAGCAGCCCCATAAATCGGGGAGGAGCTTTCTTT.

This sequence joins TRBV5-1 and TRBJ2-7; tentatively, D is TRBD2 (6 bases). Between the trimmed V and J ends, which lost 4 bases and 6 bases, there was a span of 23 bases. The CDR3 has 16 amino acids. Per germline, CDR1 SGHRS and CDR2 YFSETQ. Here the CDR3 DNA reads TGCGCCAGCAGCGGCACTCGAGCTGGACTACACGTCGAGCAGTACTTC. Translating it yields CASSGTRAGLHVEQYF.

V and J are TRBV11-2 and TRBJ2-7; 11 bases agree with TRBD1. This CDR3 has 16 residues. In germline, CDR1 is SGHAT, CDR2 FQNNGV. The V and J ends lost 7 bases and 5 bases, in that order; junction bases with no gene match: 13. CDR3 in DNA: TGTGCCAGCAACCACCCAGTTGGGACAGGGGGGCACGAGCAGTACTTC. Translation gives CASNHPVGTGGHEQYF.

This clonotype was observed a handful of times. The chain uses TRBV20-1 and TRBJ1-2; D is unclear. In germline, CDR1 is DFQATT, CDR2 SNEGSKA (reference sequence). Trimming pared 1 base from V and 2 bases from J, leaving 17 bases between. This CDR3 has 16 amino acids. CDR3 bases: TGCAGTGCTAGAGTAAATGAGGTGGGCGGGAACTATGGCTACACCTTC. This sequence encodes CSARVNEVGGNYGYTF.

This clonotype showed up just a few times. This chain links TRBV2 with TRBJ1-2; 7 bases align to TRBD1. V dropped 7 bases and J dropped 2; count of bases not matched to a gene: 7. This CDR3 spans 14 amino acids. Germline CDR1 is SNHLY and CDR2 is FYNNEI. The DNA for the CDR3 is TGTGCCAGCAAGGTGACAGGGCAGAACTATGGCTACACCTTC. Its protein is CASKVTGQNYGYTF.

This chain joins TRBV7-9 and TRBJ2-5; 12 bases fit TRBD1. V shed 5 bases, J shed 4 bases, and the junction held 5 bases outside the gene matches. CDR3 size: 15 residues. Germline loops: CDR1 SEHNR, CDR2 FQNEAQ (reference sequence). The DNA for the CDR3 is TGTGCCAGCAGCCCTCCGGGACAGGGGGCAGAGACCCAGTACTTC. Translated: CASSPPGQGAETQYF. Drawing the rest from reference TRBV7-9 and TRBJ2-5, the complete variable domain is DTGVSQNPRHKITKRGQNVTFRCDPISEHNRLYWYRQTLGQGPEFLTYFQNEAQLEKSRLLSDRFSAERPKGSFSTLEIQRTEQGDSAMYLCASSPPGQGAETQYFGPGTRLLVL.

This rearrangement joins TRBV7-2 to TRBJ2-3; D is uncertain. Germline assignment: CDR1 SGHTA and CDR2 FQGNSA. Trimming took off 3 bases at V and 4 bases at J, with 20 bases between the two ends. The CDR3 loop spans 17 amino acids. The CDR3 loop reads CASSLLTPNSRADTQYF. The DNA of the CDR3 is TGTGCCAGCAGCTTGCTGACCCCCAATTCAAGGGCAGATACGCAGTATTTT.

This clonotype has a handful of counts. The rearrangement links TRBV11-2 to TRBJ2-6; unclear D gene. This CDR3 is 15 amino acids long. Germline values: CDR1 SGHAT, CDR2 FQNNGV. Deletions cut 5 bases from V and 0 bases from J, with 8 bases between. For the CDR3, the DNA is TGTGCCAGCAGCCTACAAGCCTCTGGGGCCAACGTCCTGACTTTC. It translates to CASSLQASGANVLTF.

This clonotype has just a few counts. V and J are TRBV12-3 or TRBV12-4 and TRBJ2-5; 8 bases align to TRBD2. The CDR3 has 13 residues. J lost 0 bases, V lost 11 bases, and 5 bases had no gene match. In nucleotides, the CDR3 is TGTGCCTCCCGGGGGGGGTACCAAGAGACCCAGTACTTC. Translation gives CASRGGYQETQYF.

The chain combines TRBV6-5 with TRBJ2-5; 7 nucleotides match TRBD1. The CDR3 consists of 15 residues. J was trimmed by 5 bases and V by 2 bases; bases with no gene match: 8. CDR1 and CDR2 from the germline V gene are MNHEY and SVGAGI. The CDR3 DNA is TGTGCCAGCAGTTACACAGACAGGGTGGGGGAGACCCAGTACTTC. Residues: CASSYTDRVGETQYF.

The rearrangement links TRBV4-2 to TRBJ2-7; TRBD1 matches 8 bases. The V gene end was trimmed by 5 bases and the J gene end by 5 bases; junction bases not matched to a gene: 14. The CDR3 has 16 residues. Germline V gene data show CDR1 as LGHNA and CDR2 as YNFKEQ. The CDR3 reads CASSDGQGDALDEQYF. The CDR3 DNA reads as TGTGCCAGCAGCGATGGACAGGGCGACGCTCTGGACGAGCAGTACTTC.

The chain employs TRBV5-6 and TRBJ1-1; the D is unclear. V was clipped by 2 bases and J by 8 bases, with 10 bases between them. The CDR3 consists of 12 residues. Per germline, CDR1 SGHDT and CDR2 YYEEEE. CDR3 DNA sequence: TGTGCCAGCAGCTTCACGGGCCGCGAAGCTTTCTTT. Translation gives CASSFTGREAFF.

This clonotype was counted between two and nine times. This sequence joins TRBV5-1 and TRBJ2-3, with a possible D match to TRBD2 (5 bases). The CDR3 consists of 15 residues. V lost 4 bases, J lost 6 bases, and 18 bases lay in between. Germline assignment: CDR1 SGHRS and CDR2 YFSETQ. The CDR3 here is CASSMDSPRLDTQYF. The CDR3 region has the DNA TGCGCCAGCAGCATGGACTCCCCCAGGCTGGATACGCAGTATTTT.

The DNA for the CDR3 is TGTGCCAGCAAGACAGGGGTGAACACTGAAGCTTTCTTT. Translated: CASKTGVNTEAFF. The chain joins TRBV28 to TRBJ1-1, with TRBD1 matching over 8 bases. Trimming cost V 7 bases and J 0 bases; bases outside gene matches: 1. The CDR3 sequence is 13 residues long. The V gene's germline CDR1 is MDHEN and CDR2 SYDVKM. The full variable domain, in which reference TRBV28 and TRBJ1-1 provide the parts outside the CDR3, is DVKVTQSSRYLVKRTGEKVFLECVQDMDHENMFWYRQDPGLGLRLIYFSYDVKMKEKGDIPEGYSVSREKKERFSLILESASTNQTSMYLCASKTGVNTEAFFGQGTRLTVV.

This chain uses TRBV11-2 with TRBJ2-7, with a tentative D call TRBD2 (7 bases). The CDR3 sequence is 13 residues long. The V gene lost 8 bases and the J gene lost 2 bases, with 13 bases spanning the gap. In germline, CDR1 is SGHAT, CDR2 FQNNGV. The CDR3 DNA is TGTGCCAGCGGCGGCGGGGGCCCCTACGAGCAGTACTTC. The encoded protein is CASGGGGPYEQYF.

In its sample, this clonotype was seen a few times. The chain recombines TRBV5-1 with TRBJ2-4; D is unresolved. Germline CDR1 SGHRS, CDR2 YFSETQ. Trimming took 4 bases from V and 0 from J, leaving 8 bases between them. There are 14 residues in the CDR3. The CDR3 spells CASSPTLAKNIQYF. DNA for the CDR3: TGCGCCAGCAGCCCGACATTAGCCAAAAACATTCAGTACTTC.